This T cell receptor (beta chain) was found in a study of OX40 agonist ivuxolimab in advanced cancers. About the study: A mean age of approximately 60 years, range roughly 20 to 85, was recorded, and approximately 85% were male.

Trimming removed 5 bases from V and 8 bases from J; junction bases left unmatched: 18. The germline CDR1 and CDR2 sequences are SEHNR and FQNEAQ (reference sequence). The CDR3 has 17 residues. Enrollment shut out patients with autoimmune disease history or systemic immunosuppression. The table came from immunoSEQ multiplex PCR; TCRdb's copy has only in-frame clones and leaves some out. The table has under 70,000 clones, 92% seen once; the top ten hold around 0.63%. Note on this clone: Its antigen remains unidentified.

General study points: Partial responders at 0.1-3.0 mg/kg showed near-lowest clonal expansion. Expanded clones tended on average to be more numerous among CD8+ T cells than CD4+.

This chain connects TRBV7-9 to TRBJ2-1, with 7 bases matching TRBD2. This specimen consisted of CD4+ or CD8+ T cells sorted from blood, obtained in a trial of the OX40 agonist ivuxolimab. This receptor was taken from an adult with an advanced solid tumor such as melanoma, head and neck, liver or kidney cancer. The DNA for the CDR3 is TGTGCCAGCAGCCCCGGTTCGTCAAGCGGGGTCCCCCATGAGCAGTTCTTC. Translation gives CASSPGSSSGVPHEQFF.